A single sample gave rise to the 24 T cell receptor beta chains below, sequenced in a study of Ad26.COV2.S vaccination and SARS-CoV-2 variants. Measured with immunoSEQ multiplex PCR; TCRdb has only the in-frame clones, and not every one. The repertoire holds hundreds of thousands of clones, with around 90% as singletons. The treatment is: some 20 received Ad26.COV2.S at low or high dose, single or two shots; five or six received placebo; per-sample allocation not given. Following the first vaccine or placebo injection, samples were taken on day 63. The sequenced sample was peripheral blood, obtained in a trial of Ad26.COV2.S vaccine versus placebo. The receptors shown here come from a person aged 18-65 years who received the Ad26.COV2.S COVID-19 vaccine or a placebo.

The rearrangement uses TRBV28 and TRBJ2-1; D is perhaps TRBD1 (5 bases). V lost 1 base and J 1 base, leaving 8 bases between the germline ends. The CDR3 is made up of 15 amino acids. The germline V gene has CDR1 MDHEN and CDR2 SYDVKM. Written as DNA, the CDR3 is TGTGCCAGCAGTTTATCAGGGTTGTCCTACAATGAGCAGTTCTTC. Protein sequence: CASSLSGLSYNEQFF. Full variable domain (missing parts from reference TRBV28 and TRBJ2-1): DVKVTQSSRYLVKRTGEKVFLECVQDMDHENMFWYRQDPGLGLRLIYFSYDVKMKEKGDIPEGYSVSREKKERFSLILESASTNQTSMYLCASSLSGLSYNEQFFGPGTRLTVL.

The CDR3 DNA follows: TGTGCCAGTAGTCTTCTCGGAGTGGGACAGGGTCCATTCGAGCAGTACTTC. Translated, it gives CASSLLGVGQGPFEQYF. V gene TRBV19 combines with J gene TRBJ2-7, with 9 bases lining up with TRBD1. Germline assignment: CDR1 LNHDA and CDR2 SQIVND (reference sequence). Losses at the gene ends were 5 bases for V and 6 bases for J; bases not matched to a gene: 17. The CDR3 is made up of 17 amino acids.

V gene TRBV7-8 combines with J gene TRBJ2-2; the D gene is possibly TRBD2 (6 bases). This CDR3 has 15 amino acids. Trimming took 2 bases from V and 5 from J, leaving 12 bases between them. CDR1 SGHVS and CDR2 FQNEAQ come from the germline V gene. CDR3 loop: CASSLMALATGELFF. In nucleotides, the CDR3 is TGTGCCAGCAGCTTAATGGCCCTAGCGACCGGGGAGCTGTTTTTT.

The V call is TRBV30, the J call TRBJ2-7; D is undetermined. Trimming removed 4 bases from V and 6 bases from J, with 13 bases in between. This CDR3 is built from 12 residues. Germline-derived CDR1 and CDR2 are GTSNPN and SVGIG (reference sequence). This chain's CDR3 is CAWIFETGEQYF. CDR3 DNA: TGTGCCTGGATTTTTGAAACGGGCGAGCAGTACTTC. The full variable domain, in which reference TRBV30 and TRBJ2-7 provide the parts outside the CDR3, is SQTIHQWPATLVQPVGSPLSLECTVEGTSNPNLYWYRQAAGRGLQLLFYSVGIGQISSEVPQNLSASRPQDRQFILSSKKLLLSDSGFYLCAWIFETGEQYFGPGTRLTVT.

The chain combines TRBV6-1 with TRBJ1-2; D is perhaps TRBD1 (6 bases). Germline V lookup: CDR1 MNHNS, CDR2 SASEGT. The CDR3 spans 15 residues. Trimming removed 3 bases from V and 1 base from J, with 12 bases in between. This CDR3 is CASSEGTGSNYGYTF. CDR3 DNA sequence: TGTGCCAGCAGTGAGGGTACAGGGAGTAACTATGGCTACACCTTC.

The rearrangement links TRBV29-1 to TRBJ1-2; TRBD1 matches 10 bases. Germline V lookup: CDR1 SQVTM, CDR2 ANQGSEA. The CDR3 totals 13 residues. Unmatched junction bases numbered 3, after V lost 6 bases and J lost 2 bases. This chain's CDR3 is CSVVGQGNYGYTF. The CDR3 DNA reads as TGCAGCGTGGTGGGACAGGGGAACTATGGCTACACCTTC.

Here the CDR3 reads CASSTGGTGVYEQYF. The CDR3 DNA is TGCGCCAGCAGCACCGGGGGGACAGGGGTCTACGAGCAGTACTTC. This chain uses TRBV5-1 with TRBJ2-7, with 10 bases that match TRBD1. Per the germline V gene, CDR1 is SGHRS and CDR2 is YFSETQ. V shed 4 bases and J 3 bases; nucleotides not matched to a gene: 7. This CDR3 comprises 15 residues. The full variable domain, in which reference TRBV5-1 and TRBJ2-7 provide the parts outside the CDR3, is KAGVTQTPRYLIKTRGQQVTLSCSPISGHRSVSWYQQTPGQGLQFLFEYFSETQRNKGNFPGRFSGRQFSNSRSEMNVSTLELGDSALYLCASSTGGTGVYEQYFGPGTRLTVT.

V is TRBV6-5 and J is TRBJ2-2, with D perhaps assigned TRBD1 or TRBD2 (5 bases each). The CDR3 totals 15 residues. With 5 bases removed from V and 3 bases from J, the gap between germline ends came to 13 bases. From germline, CDR1 is MNHEY and CDR2 SVGAGI. CDR3 loop: CASSKGRRDTGELFF. In DNA form, the CDR3 reads TGTGCCAGCAGTAAGGGACGGCGGGACACCGGGGAGCTGTTTTTT.

The V and J genes are TRBV19 and TRBJ2-2; D perhaps matches TRBD1 (6 bases). V was shortened by 5 bases and J by 0 bases, with 13 bases between the two germline ends. Germline values: CDR1 LNHDA, CDR2 SQIVND (reference sequence). This CDR3 is built from 16 residues. This CDR3 is CASSPRGFTNTGELFF. The CDR3 coding sequence is TGTGCCAGTAGTCCGAGGGGGTTCACGAACACCGGGGAGCTGTTTTTT.

The chain recombines TRBV29-1 with TRBJ2-3, with D hard to call. V was clipped by 3 bases and J by 4 bases, with 5 bases between them. CDR3 length: 11 amino acids. Per the germline V gene, CDR1 is SQVTM and CDR2 is ANQGSEA. This CDR3 reads CSVDNADTQYF. The CDR3 DNA is TGCAGCGTTGATAATGCAGATACGCAGTATTTT.

The chain is built from TRBV29-1 and TRBJ2-2; D possibly matches TRBD1 or TRBD2 (5 bases each). The CDR3 loop spans 12 amino acids. The V gene's germline CDR1 is SQVTM and CDR2 ANQGSEA. Trimming pared 6 bases from V and 6 bases from J, leaving 11 bases between. The CDR3 DNA follows: TGCAGCGTCGCCGGGACGTCCGGGGAGCTGTTTTTT. Its translation: CSVAGTSGELFF.

The rearrangement links TRBV10-3 to TRBJ2-5; 9 bases match TRBD1. Per the germline V gene, CDR1 is ENHRY and CDR2 is SYGVKD. CDR3 length: 12 amino acids. The trim removed 7 bases at V and 4 bases at J, leaving 1 base unmatched. This CDR3 reads CAIKTGGETQYF. The CDR3 DNA sequence: TGTGCCATCAAGACAGGGGGAGAGACCCAGTACTTC.

This clone was counted at least ten times. This sample also contains other DNA sequences that code for the same CDR3. The rearrangement joins TRBV7-9 to TRBJ2-3; D gene unclear. V was trimmed by 4 bases and J by 6 bases, leaving 8 bases between them. The germline CDR1 and CDR2 sequences are SEHNR and FQNEAQ (reference sequence). The CDR3 spans 12 residues. The CDR3 loop is CASSSSADTQYF. The CDR3 coding sequence is TGTGCCAGCAGCTCCAGCGCGGATACGCAGTATTTT.

This chain joins TRBV29-1 and TRBJ2-2, with 10 nucleotides matching TRBD1. The CDR3 contains 15 residues. Germline V lookup: CDR1 SQVTM, CDR2 ANQGSEA. Trimming removed 1 base from V and 9 bases from J; junction bases left unmatched: 8. The CDR3 coding sequence is TGCAGCGTTGAAGGCTACCGGGACAGGGGTCGGGAGCTGTTTTTT. It is translated as CSVEGYRDRGRELFF.

The rearrangement joins TRBV6-5 to TRBJ2-5; 13 nucleotides align to TRBD2. This CDR3 is built from 16 residues. The J segment lost 5 bases and the V segment lost 2 bases, leaving 5 bases of the junction unmatched. The germline CDR1 and CDR2 sequences are MNHEY and SVGAGI. CDR3 in amino acids: CASSYPTSGGRETQYF. CDR3 DNA: TGTGCCAGCAGTTACCCGACTAGCGGGGGGCGGGAGACCCAGTACTTC.

The chain couples TRBV28 to TRBJ1-3; 7 positions match TRBD1. Germline V gene sequence: CDR1 MDHEN, CDR2 SYDVKM. The CDR3 consists of 14 residues. J gave up 5 bases and V 6 bases, and 7 bases lay outside the gene matches. CDR3 loop: CASRPTGQRNTIYF. CDR3 DNA: TGTGCCAGCAGGCCGACAGGGCAGAGAAACACCATATATTTT.

This chain joins TRBV6-5 and TRBJ2-3, with D possibly called TRBD1 or TRBD2 (5 bases each). The CDR3 runs to 15 residues. Trimming cost V 6 bases and J 2 bases, with 15 bases left between them. The germline V gene has CDR1 MNHEY and CDR2 SVGAGI. CDR3 loop: CASRTPGRITDTQYF. The DNA of the CDR3 is TGTGCCAGCAGGACCCCGGGACGTATCACAGATACGCAGTATTTT.

J is TRBJ2-3 and V is TRBV27, with D unclear. The CDR3 length is 16 residues. Germline values: CDR1 MNHEY, CDR2 SMNVEV (reference sequence). Trimming removed 2 bases at V and 0 bases at J, with 12 bases between. The CDR3 sequence: CASSLRWISSTDTQYF. CDR3 bases: TGTGCCAGCAGTTTAAGGTGGATCTCTAGCACAGATACGCAGTATTTT.

In DNA form, the CDR3 reads TGTGCCAGCAGTGGTCGGACAGGGGGCTCGGAAGCTTTCTTT. Translated: CASSGRTGGSEAFF. The chain couples TRBV2 to TRBJ1-1; 11 nucleotides agree with TRBD1. With V trimmed by 4 bases and J by 8 bases, 6 bases remained unmatched. Germline assignment: CDR1 SNHLY and CDR2 FYNNEI. The CDR3 loop spans 14 amino acids.

This chain links TRBV12-3 or TRBV12-4 with TRBJ1-1; D may be TRBD1 (5 bases). Trimming left V 7 bases short and J 3 bases short, with 12 bases between. This CDR3 is 13 amino acids long. Here the CDR3 reads CASTGLRDTEAFF. In DNA, the CDR3 is TGTGCCAGCACAGGGCTCAGGGACACTGAAGCTTTCTTT.

The rearrangement links TRBV11-2 to TRBJ1-4, with 7 nucleotides matching TRBD1. V lost 5 bases to trimming and J lost 0 bases; unmatched junction nucleotides: 3. In germline, CDR1 is SGHAT, CDR2 FQNNGV. The CDR3 length is 15 residues. The CDR3 protein is CASSLGTATNEKLFF. The CDR3 nucleotides read TGTGCCAGCAGCCTCGGGACAGCAACTAATGAAAAACTGTTTTTT. The entire variable domain, with the rest obtained from reference TRBV11-2 and TRBJ1-4, is as follows: EAGVAQSPRYKIIEKRQSVAFWCNPISGHATLYWYQQILGQGPKLLIQFQNNGVVDDSQLPKDRFSAERLKGVDSTLKIQPAKLEDSAVYLCASSLGTATNEKLFFGSGTQLSVL.

Written as DNA, the CDR3 is TGTGCCAGCAGTTTAACAGGGGGTAATTATGGCTACACCTTC. Translated: CASSLTGGNYGYTF. The chain links TRBV28 to TRBJ1-2; 8 bases align to TRBD1. This CDR3 is 14 amino acids long. V was clipped by 2 bases and J by 5 bases; unmatched bases: 4. Looked up from germline, CDR1 is MDHEN and CDR2 is SYDVKM.

J is TRBJ1-5 and V is TRBV30; a possible D gene is TRBD1 (6 bases). CDR3 length: 16 residues. Germline V CDR1 and CDR2: GTSNPN, SVGIG (reference sequence). The V end lost 6 bases, the J end lost 2 bases, and 20 bases lay between the germline ends. Written as DNA, the CDR3 is TGTGCCTGCACTGGCCAGGGGCAATATCGCAATCAGCCCCAGCATTTT. Protein product: CACTGQGQYRNQPQHF.

This clone was seen only once. The chain is built from TRBV9 and TRBJ1-2; TRBD1 aligns across 9 bases. The CDR3 is 15 residues long. Germline CDR1 SGDLS, CDR2 YYNGEE. V was clipped by 3 bases and J by 8 bases; unmatched bases: 11. The CDR3 here is CASSAARQGGKGYTF. The CDR3 bases are TGTGCCAGCAGCGCAGCAAGACAGGGGGGCAAGGGCTACACCTTC. The full variable domain, its missing parts supplied by reference TRBV9 and TRBJ1-2, is DSGVTQTPKHLITATGQRVTLRCSPRSGDLSVYWYQQSLDQGLQFLIQYYNGEERAKGNILERFSAQQFPDLHSELNLSSLELGDSALYFCASSAARQGGKGYTFGSGTRLTVV.